Presented here are 10 T cell receptor beta chains from one specimen sequenced in a study of blood T cell repertoires in COVID-19 (dated by TCRdb to 2019 to 2021). Library generation was performed with the immunoSEQ multiplex PCR assay. TCRdb obtained this table from immuneACCESS and retained in-frame rearrangements with V and J assigned. These tables miss some clones; where compared with another copy, unresolved V genes account for less than half of the shortfall, and the remainder is unexplained. In all, the sample holds some 66,000 clones, and 91% of those were seen once. The ten largest clones take up approximately 7.5% of the sample. Sequencing was carried out using peripheral blood. These receptors originate from a human donor in a cohort sampled during active COVID-19.

The genes are TRBV4-3 and TRBJ1-2, with 7 bases fitting TRBD1. There are 14 residues in the CDR3. V lost 2 bases to trimming and J lost 8 bases; unmatched junction nucleotides: 8. Germline values: CDR1 LGHNA, CDR2 YSLEER. The CDR3 DNA follows: TGCGCCAGCAGCCAAACATCGACAGGGAAAGGCTACACCTTC. Translation: CASSQTSTGKGYTF.

The chain uses TRBV2 and TRBJ1-2; D remains ambiguous. The CDR3 is 15 residues long. Trimming left V 6 bases short and J 2 bases short, with 16 bases between. Germline values: CDR1 SNHLY, CDR2 FYNNEI. The CDR3 loop is CASSANLGGNYGYTF. CDR3 coding DNA: TGTGCCAGCAGCGCGAACCTGGGAGGGAACTATGGCTACACCTTC. Full variable domain (outside the CDR3, taken from reference TRBV2 and TRBJ1-2): EPEVTQTPSHQVTQMGQEVILRCVPISNHLYFYWYRQILGQKVEFLVSFYNNEISEKSEIFDDQFSVERPDGSNFTLKIRSTKLEDSAMYFCASSANLGGNYGYTFGSGTRLTVV.

The table lists this clone with a count of one. The chain links TRBV19 to TRBJ2-5, with TRBD2 matching 8 bases. The J segment lost 1 base and the V segment lost 4 bases, leaving 8 bases of the junction unmatched. This CDR3 is built from 16 residues. From germline, CDR1 is LNHDA and CDR2 SQIVND (reference sequence). Here the CDR3 reads CASSTRAGVGQETQYF. CDR3 nucleotide sequence: TGTGCCAGTAGTACCCGAGCGGGAGTCGGCCAAGAGACCCAGTACTTC.

For the CDR3, the DNA is TGTGCCAGCAGGGTTCGGGGGAGTCAAGAGACCCAGTACTTC. It codes for CASRVRGSQETQYF. V usage is TRBV6-5 and J usage is TRBJ2-5, with D possibly being TRBD2 (6 bases). The CDR3 has 14 residues. Germline V CDR1 and CDR2: MNHEY, SVGAGI. V gave up 6 bases and J gave up 2 bases, with 13 bases separating them.

The V gene is TRBV6-1, the J gene TRBJ2-2; TRBD1 aligns across 10 bases. Germline V gene sequence: CDR1 MNHNS, CDR2 SASEGT. With V trimmed by 1 base and J by 0 bases, 11 bases remained unmatched. The CDR3 totals 20 residues. The CDR3 spells CASSEGALGTGAANTGELFF. CDR3 nucleotide sequence: TGTGCCAGCAGTGAAGGCGCACTCGGGACAGGGGCTGCGAACACCGGGGAGCTGTTTTTT.

J is TRBJ2-7 and V is TRBV29-1; the D gene is possibly TRBD2 (5 bases). The germline gives CDR1 SQVTM, CDR2 ANQGSEA. V was clipped by 4 bases and J by 6 bases, with 10 bases between them. The CDR3 has 11 residues. DNA of the CDR3: TGCAGCGTTGTCTTGGGAGCCGAGCAGTACTTC. It encodes CSVVLGAEQYF.

The chain combines TRBV4-3 with TRBJ2-7; TRBD2 matches 7 bases. This CDR3 spans 17 amino acids. CDR1 is LGHNA, CDR2 YSLEER, per germline. The ends lost 4 bases at V and 8 bases at J; junction bases unmatched: 20. The DNA for the CDR3 is TGCGCCAGCAGCCTCCGAACGCGGGAGCAGTTCCCTAGGAAGCAGTACTTC. Translating it yields CASSLRTREQFPRKQYF.

This sequence joins TRBV5-1 and TRBJ2-1; 9 bases fit TRBD1. The V gene end was trimmed by 0 bases and the J gene end by 5 bases; junction bases not matched to a gene: 12. The length of the CDR3 is 18 residues. From germline, CDR1 is SGHRS and CDR2 YFSETQ. The CDR3, as DNA: TGCGCCAGCAGCTTGGCCGGCAGCCGGGACAGGGTACACAATGAGCAGTTCTTC. Amino acids: CASSLAGSRDRVHNEQFF.

The V call is TRBV5-8, the J call TRBJ2-3, with D possibly TRBD2 on 6 matching bases. This CDR3 is 16 amino acids long. Trimming cost V 0 bases and J 3 bases, with 14 bases left between them. Looked up from germline, CDR1 is SGHTS and CDR2 is YDEGEE. The CDR3 region has the DNA TGTGCCAGCAGCTTGGTTACGGGAGAGATGACAGATACGCAGTATTTT. Translated, it gives CASSLVTGEMTDTQYF. The full variable domain, with the rest looked up from reference TRBV5-8 and TRBJ2-3, is EAGVTQSPTHLIKTRGQQATLRCSPISGHTSVYWYQQALGLGLQFLLWYDEGEERNRGNFPPRFSGRQFPNYSSELNVNALELEDSALYLCASSLVTGEMTDTQYFGPGTRLTVL.

The CDR3 loop reads CASSFRTSTDTQYF. DNA of the CDR3: TGTGCCAGCAGCTTTCGGACTAGCACAGATACGCAGTATTTT. The chain uses TRBV7-3 and TRBJ2-3; D is possibly TRBD2 (5 bases). This CDR3 has 14 amino acids. Germline CDR1 is SGHTA and CDR2 is FQGTGA. Trimming pared 3 bases from V and 0 bases from J, leaving 7 bases between.